This is a list of T cell receptor beta chains from one sample in a study of shared clonotypes between healthy human individuals. The protocol was immunoSEQ multiplex PCR, while the TCRdb copy is restricted to in-frame clones and leaves out a portion. The sample records some 2,400,000 clones, more than 90% being singletons. The sample was naive CD4+ T cells sorted from blood. The receptors derive from a man younger than 35 in good health. CDR3s include the opening cysteine and the closing phenylalanine or tryptophan. The D gene is left open where the match is weak. Only some rows state a clone size, as once, few, many or a class for expanded clones.

abundance: NA
d_gene: TRBD2
len: 13
j_gene: TRBJ2-1
v_gene: TRBV2
CDR3aa: CASSSGFYNEQFF
CDR3nt: TGTGCCAGCTCTAGCGGTTTTTACAATGAGCAGTTCTTC

abundance: once
d_gene: TRBD2
len: 13
j_gene: TRBJ2-5
v_gene: TRBV7-2
CDR3aa: CASSLSGGETQYF
CDR3nt: TGTGCCAGCAGTCTTAGCGGGGGAGAGACCCAGTACTTC

abundance: NA
d_gene: TRBD2
len: 16
j_gene: TRBJ2-5
v_gene: TRBV7-2
CDR3aa: CASSPSLAGGLETQYF
CDR3nt: TGTGCCAGCAGCCCCTCGCTCGCGGGGGGATTGGAGACCCAGTACTTC

abundance: once
d_gene: TRBD1
len: 14
j_gene: TRBJ1-2
v_gene: TRBV10-2
CDR3aa: CASSETQGPYGYTF
CDR3nt: TGCGCCAGCAGTGAGACACAGGGGCCCTATGGCTACACCTTC

abundance: NA
d_gene: NA
len: 18
j_gene: TRBJ1-6
v_gene: TRBV7-3
CDR3aa: CASSLNWPLDPLDSPLHF
CDR3nt: TGTGCCAGCAGCTTAAATTGGCCTCTTGATCCACTGGATTCACCCCTCCACTTT

abundance: NA
d_gene: NA
len: 14
j_gene: TRBJ1-5
v_gene: TRBV7-9
CDR3aa: CASSSSNSNQPQHF
CDR3nt: TGTGCCAGCAGCTCTTCGAATAGCAATCAGCCCCAGCATTTT

abundance: NA
d_gene: NA
len: 12
j_gene: TRBJ1-6
v_gene: TRBV6-1
CDR3aa: CASRGPGSPLHF
CDR3nt: TGTGCCAGCAGGGGCCCAGGGTCACCCCTCCACTTT

abundance: NA
d_gene: NA
len: 15
j_gene: TRBJ1-1
v_gene: TRBV6-4
CDR3aa: CASSPQVGANTEAFF
CDR3nt: TGTGCCAGCAGTCCCCAAGTAGGGGCAAACACTGAAGCTTTCTTT

abundance: NA
d_gene: NA
len: 17
j_gene: TRBJ1-4
v_gene: TRBV4-3
CDR3aa: CASSQEYSRTTNEKLFF
CDR3nt: TGCGCCAGCAGCCAGGAATACTCAAGAACAACTAATGAAAAACTGTTTTTT

abundance: NA
d_gene: NA
len: 15
j_gene: TRBJ1-4
v_gene: TRBV28
CDR3aa: CASSSVGISNEKLFF
CDR3nt: TGTGCCAGCAGCAGCGTGGGGATTTCTAATGAAAAACTGTTTTTT

abundance: NA
d_gene: TRBD1
len: 15
j_gene: TRBJ2-3
v_gene: TRBV7-9
CDR3aa: CASSLGQGATDTQYF
CDR3nt: TGTGCCAGCAGTCTTGGACAGGGTGCCACAGATACGCAGTATTTT

abundance: once
d_gene: TRBD2
len: 15
j_gene: TRBJ2-1
v_gene: TRBV6-4
CDR3aa: CASRPASGGRGEQFF
CDR3nt: TGTGCCAGCAGGCCGGCTAGCGGGGGGCGGGGTGAGCAGTTCTTC

abundance: NA
d_gene: NA
len: 14
j_gene: TRBJ1-2
v_gene: TRBV30
CDR3aa: CAWSEETRDYGYTF
CDR3nt: TGTGCCTGGAGTGAGGAAACCCGGGACTATGGCTACACCTTC

abundance: NA
d_gene: NA
len: 13
j_gene: TRBJ2-7
v_gene: TRBV30
CDR3aa: CAWAAKLSYEQYF
CDR3nt: TGTGCCTGGGCTGCAAAACTCTCCTACGAGCAGTACTTC

abundance: NA
d_gene: NA
len: 14
j_gene: TRBJ1-4
v_gene: TRBV6-1
CDR3aa: CASSEVTRYEKLFF
CDR3nt: TGTGCCAGCAGTGAAGTCACACGGTATGAAAAACTGTTTTTT

abundance: NA
d_gene: NA
len: 13
j_gene: TRBJ1-1
v_gene: TRBV6-6
CDR3aa: CASSSDSNHEAFF
CDR3nt: TGTGCCAGCAGTTCGGACAGCAATCACGAAGCTTTCTTT

abundance: NA
d_gene: NA
len: 13
j_gene: TRBJ1-5
v_gene: TRBV18
CDR3aa: CASSPGSNQPQHF
CDR3nt: TGTGCCAGCTCACCGGGAAGCAATCAGCCCCAGCATTTT

abundance: NA
d_gene: TRBD1
len: 18
j_gene: TRBJ2-6
v_gene: TRBV5-8
CDR3aa: CASSRPGQGTTGANVLTF
CDR3nt: TGTGCCAGCAGCAGACCGGGACAGGGAACGACTGGGGCCAACGTCCTGACTTTC

abundance: NA
d_gene: NA
len: 13
j_gene: TRBJ1-1
v_gene: TRBV6-1
CDR3aa: CASSETVNTEAFF
CDR3nt: TGTGCCAGCAGTGAGACAGTTAACACTGAAGCTTTCTTT

abundance: once
d_gene: TRBD2
len: 14
j_gene: TRBJ2-7
v_gene: TRBV7-9
CDR3aa: CASSLGEGPREQYF
CDR3nt: TGTGCCAGCAGCTTAGGGGAGGGCCCTCGCGAGCAGTACTTC

abundance: once
d_gene: NA
len: 15
j_gene: TRBJ1-1
v_gene: TRBV25-1
CDR3aa: CASSEYDGRDTEAFF
CDR3nt: TGTGCCAGCAGTGAATATGACGGCAGGGACACTGAAGCTTTCTTT

abundance: NA
d_gene: TRBD1
len: 14
j_gene: TRBJ2-5
v_gene: TRBV7-2
CDR3aa: CASSRDRYQETQYF
CDR3nt: TGTGCCAGCAGCCGGGACAGATATCAAGAGACCCAGTACTTC

abundance: NA
d_gene: NA
len: 12
j_gene: TRBJ1-1
v_gene: TRBV10-1
CDR3aa: CATNRDFSRTFF
CDR3nt: TGCGCCACAAACCGGGACTTTTCTAGGACTTTCTTT

abundance: NA
d_gene: NA
len: 15
j_gene: TRBJ2-2
v_gene: TRBV10-3
CDR3aa: CAISEPGSPTGELFF
CDR3nt: TGTGCCATCAGTGAGCCGGGGTCGCCCACCGGGGAGCTGTTTTTT

abundance: once
d_gene: NA
len: 13
j_gene: TRBJ2-3
v_gene: TRBV7-7
CDR3aa: CASSLRRTDTQYF
CDR3nt: TGTGCTAGCAGCTTAAGAAGGACAGATACGCAGTATTTT

abundance: NA
d_gene: NA
len: 13
j_gene: TRBJ1-1
v_gene: TRBV9
CDR3aa: CASSVASATEAFF
CDR3nt: TGTGCCAGCAGCGTAGCATCAGCAACTGAAGCTTTCTTT

abundance: NA
d_gene: NA
len: 14
j_gene: TRBJ1-2
v_gene: TRBV6-5
CDR3aa: CASSQGPLIGGYTF
CDR3nt: TGTGCCAGCAGCCAGGGACCCCTAATAGGAGGCTACACCTTC

abundance: NA
d_gene: TRBD1
len: 14
j_gene: TRBJ1-4
v_gene: TRBV6-1
CDR3aa: CASTSGGTNEKLFF
CDR3nt: TGTGCCAGCACCTCAGGGGGTACTAATGAAAAACTGTTTTTT

abundance: NA
d_gene: TRBD2
len: 14
j_gene: TRBJ2-5
v_gene: TRBV2
CDR3aa: CASSLAGGGETQYF
CDR3nt: TGTGCCAGCAGCCTAGCGGGAGGGGGGGAGACCCAGTACTTC

abundance: NA
d_gene: TRBD1
len: 16
j_gene: TRBJ2-4
v_gene: TRBV19
CDR3aa: CASSARDRVGKNIQYF
CDR3nt: TGTGCCAGTAGTGCCCGGGACAGGGTGGGCAAAAACATTCAGTACTTC

abundance: NA
d_gene: NA
len: 15
j_gene: TRBJ1-1
v_gene: TRBV5-1
CDR3aa: CASKRLGVGNTEAFF
CDR3nt: TGCGCCAGCAAAAGATTAGGGGTTGGGAACACTGAAGCTTTCTTT

abundance: NA
d_gene: NA
len: 14
j_gene: TRBJ1-1
v_gene: TRBV6-6
CDR3aa: CASSARDWNTEAFF
CDR3nt: TGTGCCAGCAGTGCGCGGGACTGGAACACTGAAGCTTTCTTT

abundance: NA
d_gene: NA
len: 15
j_gene: TRBJ2-3
v_gene: TRBV6-6
CDR3aa: CASSMGVAGTDTQYF
CDR3nt: TGTGCCAGCAGCATGGGGGTAGCGGGCACAGATACGCAGTATTTT

abundance: NA
d_gene: NA
len: 11
j_gene: TRBJ2-7
v_gene: TRBV5-1
CDR3aa: CASSDNYEQYF
CDR3nt: TGCGCCAGCAGCGATAACTACGAGCAGTACTTC

abundance: NA
d_gene: TRBD2
len: 19
j_gene: TRBJ2-2
v_gene: TRBV4-3
CDR3aa: CASSRWGTSGSANTGELFF
CDR3nt: TGCGCCAGCAGTCGGTGGGGGACTAGCGGGAGTGCGAACACCGGGGAGCTGTTTTTT

abundance: NA
d_gene: NA
len: 15
j_gene: TRBJ1-5
v_gene: TRBV7-2
CDR3aa: CASSSSGTSNQPQHF
CDR3nt: TGTGCCAGCAGCTCGTCGGGGACCAGCAATCAGCCCCAGCATTTT

abundance: NA
d_gene: TRBD1
len: 14
j_gene: TRBJ1-2
v_gene: TRBV11-1
CDR3aa: CASSEDRAYYGYTF
CDR3nt: TGTGCCAGCAGCGAGGACAGGGCTTACTATGGCTACACCTTC

abundance: NA
d_gene: NA
len: 14
j_gene: TRBJ2-5
v_gene: TRBV2
CDR3aa: CASRERHQQETQYF
CDR3nt: TGTGCCAGCAGGGAGAGGCACCAACAGGAGACCCAGTACTTC

abundance: NA
d_gene: NA
len: 15
j_gene: TRBJ1-1
v_gene: TRBV5-5
CDR3aa: CASSGYTGRNTEAFF
CDR3nt: TGTGCCAGCAGCGGTTATACAGGGAGGAACACTGAAGCTTTCTTT

abundance: NA
d_gene: TRBD1
len: 17
j_gene: TRBJ1-2
v_gene: TRBV30
CDR3aa: CAWTIGTGVGSWRGYTF
CDR3nt: TGTGCCTGGACAATAGGGACAGGGGTGGGGAGTTGGCGTGGCTACACCTTC

abundance: NA
d_gene: NA
len: 14
j_gene: TRBJ2-1
v_gene: TRBV30
CDR3aa: CAWSVGASYNEQFF
CDR3nt: TGTGCCTGGAGTGTAGGGGCCTCCTACAATGAGCAGTTCTTC

abundance: NA
d_gene: NA
len: 15
j_gene: TRBJ1-5
v_gene: TRBV6-5
CDR3aa: CASRRLRWSNQPQHF
CDR3nt: TGTGCCAGCAGGAGACTCAGATGGAGCAATCAGCCCCAGCATTTT

abundance: NA
d_gene: NA
len: 16
j_gene: TRBJ2-5
v_gene: TRBV11-2
CDR3aa: CASSLGGGRSEETQYF
CDR3nt: TGTGCCAGCAGCTTAGGGGGCGGCAGATCGGAAGAGACCCAGTACTTC

abundance: NA
d_gene: NA
len: 11
j_gene: TRBJ2-5
v_gene: TRBV2
CDR3aa: CASNFQETQYF
CDR3nt: TGTGCCAGCAACTTTCAAGAGACCCAGTACTTC

abundance: NA
d_gene: NA
len: 13
j_gene: TRBJ1-2
v_gene: TRBV4-1
CDR3aa: CASSQESGIGYTF
CDR3nt: TGCGCCAGCAGCCAAGAATCGGGGATTGGCTACACCTTC

abundance: NA
d_gene: TRBD1
len: 16
j_gene: TRBJ1-1
v_gene: TRBV5-1
CDR3aa: CASSLQLQGAGTEAFF
CDR3nt: TGCGCCAGCAGCTTACAACTACAGGGGGCGGGTACTGAAGCTTTCTTT

abundance: once
d_gene: TRBD1
len: 15
j_gene: TRBJ1-6
v_gene: TRBV5-1
CDR3aa: CASSLAGQGRSPLHF
CDR3nt: TGCGCCAGCAGCTTGGCGGGACAGGGCCGGTCACCCCTCCACTTT